These 16 T cell receptor beta chains originate from one sample sequenced in a study of T cells in localized non-small cell lung cancer. TCRdb's table, derived via immunoSEQ multiplex PCR, lists solely in-frame clones and lacks some. The sample contains roughly 16,000 clones, 89% of which appear only once. Here the sequenced sample was peripheral blood, taken before any cancer treatment. All receptors derive from a female donor older than 55 with stage III squamous cell lung carcinoma.

To note about this clone: The junction differs from germline at one of its ends, possibly a read error. The J gene is TRBJ2-5, the V gene TRBV30; maybe TRBD1 (6 bases). This CDR3 region has 13 residues. Germline lookup yields CDR1 GTSNPN and CDR2 SVGIG (reference sequence). DNA of the CDR3: TGTGCCTGGAGTGTAGGGGGACCAGAGGCCCAGTACTTC. Translated, it gives CAWSVGGPEAQYF.

This chain joins TRBV19 and TRBJ2-7; D is perhaps TRBD1 (6 bases). The CDR3 sequence is 16 residues long. The ends were cut back, 6 bases at V and 0 bases at J, with 18 bases in the middle. In germline, CDR1 is LNHDA, CDR2 SQIVND (reference sequence). Written as DNA, the CDR3 is TGTGCCAGTAGAAAATTGGGAACAGGGCCCTCCTACGAGCAGTACTTC. It yields the protein CASRKLGTGPSYEQYF.

The chain is built from TRBV30 and TRBJ2-2, with D perhaps TRBD2 (5 bases). CDR1 and CDR2 from the germline V gene are GTSNPN and SVGIG (reference sequence). The CDR3 totals 15 residues. Trimming cost V 0 bases and J 6 bases, with 14 bases left between them. CDR3 DNA: TGTGCCTGGAGTGTTCCACGCCTGGAGGCCGGGGAGCTGTTTTTT. This translates into CAWSVPRLEAGELFF.

This chain joins TRBV4-2 and TRBJ1-4; possible D gene TRBD1, 5 bases. The ends were cut back, 0 bases at V and 10 bases at J, with 9 bases in the middle. This CDR3 spans 13 amino acids. CDR1 is LGHNA and CDR2 is YNFKEQ in the germline V gene. The CDR3 sequence is CASSQDRGGKLFF. The DNA of the CDR3 is TGTGCCAGCAGCCAAGATCGGGGCGGAAAACTGTTTTTT.

The rearrangement links TRBV11-1 to TRBJ2-1, with D hard to call. The V end lost 3 bases, the J end lost 8 bases, and 8 bases lay between the germline ends. The CDR3 is made up of 12 amino acids. Germline V gene sequence: CDR1 SGHAT, CDR2 FQDESV (reference sequence). Here the CDR3 DNA reads TGTGCCAGCAGCTTCGATAGGGATGAGCAGTTCTTC. The encoded protein is CASSFDRDEQFF.

The chain has TRBV30 and TRBJ1-1; D is unclear. From germline, CDR1 is GTSNPN and CDR2 SVGIG (reference sequence). Trimming took 4 bases from V and 0 from J, leaving 6 bases between them. The CDR3 has 12 amino acids. The CDR3 sequence is CAWIEMNTEAFF. CDR3 bases: TGTGCCTGGATTGAAATGAACACTGAAGCTTTCTTT.

The CDR3: CAITKDRGHNEQYF. The DNA of the CDR3 is TGTGCCATCACAAAAGACAGGGGGCATAACGAGCAGTACTTC. This chain connects TRBV10-3 to TRBJ2-7; 10 bases align to TRBD1. This CDR3 is 14 amino acids long. Unmatched junction bases numbered 8, after V lost 7 bases and J lost 5 bases. The germline CDR1 and CDR2 sequences are ENHRY and SYGVKD.

This clone appeared a few times. The chain has TRBV6-4 and TRBJ1-1; 9 bases are a match to TRBD1. Trimming at V came to 3 bases and at J to 4 bases, leaving 6 bases not matched to a gene. The germline V gene encodes CDR1 MRHNA and CDR2 SNTAGT. The CDR3 runs to 15 residues. The CDR3 spells CASSEGQGGSTEAFF. In DNA form, the CDR3 reads TGTGCCAGCAGTGAGGGACAGGGCGGAAGCACTGAAGCTTTCTTT.

This clone was detected only once. The chain carries TRBV4-1 and TRBJ1-4, with TRBD1 as a possible D gene (6 bases). Germline CDR1 is MGHRA and CDR2 is YSYEKL. V lost 5 bases, J lost 4 bases, and 11 bases lay in between. The CDR3 is 14 amino acids. CDR3 residues: CASSSRTVNEKLFF. For the CDR3, the DNA is TGCGCCAGCAGCTCTCGGACAGTTAATGAAAAACTGTTTTTT.

This chain joins TRBV19 and TRBJ1-5, with D possibly matching TRBD1 (5 bases). This CDR3 contains 15 residues. Germline V CDR1 and CDR2: LNHDA, SQIVND (reference sequence). The V and J ends lost 3 bases and 2 bases respectively, with 11 bases between them. CDR3 nucleotide sequence: TGTGCCAGTAGTATCAGGGTCGAAGGCAATCAGCCCCAGCATTTT. Protein: CASSIRVEGNQPQHF.

The chain is built from TRBV4-2 and TRBJ2-1, with 11 bases matching TRBD1. The V and J ends lost 1 base and 8 bases, in that order; junction bases with no gene match: 4. CDR3 length: 15 residues. CDR1 is LGHNA, CDR2 YNFKEQ, per germline. The CDR3 region is CASSQAGQGADEQFF. CDR3 nucleotide sequence: TGTGCCAGCAGCCAAGCCGGACAGGGGGCGGATGAGCAGTTCTTC.

On this clone itself: Germline and junction disagree at one end, which may indicate a read error. The gene calls are TRBV7-2 and TRBJ2-3, with TRBD2 identical over 12 bases. Germline V lookup: CDR1 SGHTA, CDR2 FQGNSA. The CDR3 sequence is 15 residues long. CDR3 protein: CASSLAGGRADTQYF. As DNA, the CDR3 is TGTGCCAGCAGCCTAGCGGGGGGGCGTGCAGATACGCAGTATTTT.

The chain uses TRBV10-2 and TRBJ1-5; D possibly corresponds to TRBD1 (5 bases). Trimming left V 3 bases short and J 0 bases short, with 9 bases between. CDR1 is WSHSY, CDR2 SAAADI, per germline. This CDR3 comprises 15 residues. The CDR3 nucleotides are TGCGCCAGCAGTGATCGGGGGTATAGCAATCAGCCCCAGCATTTT. Protein: CASSDRGYSNQPQHF.

This clone was found a few times. The rearrangement joins TRBV6-1 to TRBJ1-2, with D possibly TRBD1 on 5 matching bases. V was trimmed by 6 bases and J by 8 bases, leaving 13 bases between them. The germline gives CDR1 MNHNS, CDR2 SASEGT. The CDR3 totals 12 residues. The CDR3 loop is CASSRGSGGYTF. CDR3 in DNA: TGTGCCAGCAGCCGGGGGTCGGGGGGCTACACCTTC.

The V gene is TRBV30, the J gene TRBJ1-2; 9 nucleotides align to TRBD1. The germline CDR1 and CDR2 sequences are GTSNPN and SVGIG (reference sequence). The CDR3 runs to 16 residues. The V segment lost 4 bases and the J segment 0 bases; nucleotides outside the gene matches: 9. CDR3: CAWKQQGAPTNYGYTF. CDR3 in DNA: TGTGCCTGGAAACAACAGGGGGCACCCACTAACTATGGCTACACCTTC.

J is TRBJ2-7 and V is TRBV6-5; D assignment may be TRBD1 or TRBD2 (5 bases each). The germline V gene encodes CDR1 MNHEY and CDR2 SVGAGI. CDR3 size: 11 residues. The CDR3 reads CASSNRDPPSV. The DNA of the CDR3 is TGTGCCAGCAGCAACCGGGACCCCCCCTCTGTC.